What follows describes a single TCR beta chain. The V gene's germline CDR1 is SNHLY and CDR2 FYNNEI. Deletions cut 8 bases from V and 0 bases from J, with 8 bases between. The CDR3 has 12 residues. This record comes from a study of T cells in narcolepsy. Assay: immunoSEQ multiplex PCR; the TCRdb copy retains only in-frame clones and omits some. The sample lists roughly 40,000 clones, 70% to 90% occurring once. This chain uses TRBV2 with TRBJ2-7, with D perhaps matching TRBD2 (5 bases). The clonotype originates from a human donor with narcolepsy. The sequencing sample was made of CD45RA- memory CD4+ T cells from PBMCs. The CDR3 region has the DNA TGTGCCAGCCGCGGGCCCTCCTACGAGCAGTACTTC. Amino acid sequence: CASRGPSYEQYF.